Given below is one T cell receptor beta chain in context. This clonotype was found a few times. Its antigen is not yet known. Base qualities are not provided; no much larger clone lies one nucleotide away. This record belongs to a study of Graves' ophthalmopathy and Graves' hyperthyroidism (dated by TCRdb to 2016 to 2019). As for the study more broadly: Peripheral blood was collected at initial diagnosis, before any treatment. TCR beta repertoire signatures were used to distinguish Graves' ophthalmopathy from Graves' hyperthyroidism and to predict progression to ophthalmopathy. In total, over 130 blood samples were TCR-sequenced: approximately 42 ophthalmopathy, under 80 hyperthyroidism and approximately 17 hyperthyroidism-to-ophthalmopathy patients. To explore V-J signatures that separate ophthalmopathy from hyperthyroidism, a discovery set of about a hundred patients was enrolled, consisting of 43 with ophthalmopathy and 55 to 65 with stable hyperthyroidism. For independent validation, a separate cohort was made up of about 18 hyperthyroidism patients plus 17 patients who later progressed from hyperthyroidism to ophthalmopathy. In about six hyperthyroidism patients, the T-cell repertoires found in thyroid tissue were compared with those found in blood. After sampling, hyperthyroidism patients received methimazole starting at 30 mg daily, and ophthalmopathy patients received high-dose intravenous methylprednisolone. For training and testing, the 80 to 100 patients in the discovery cohort were randomly divided in a 7:3 ratio.

Here is what the overall study found, with its caveats: In validation, the model predicted ophthalmopathy progression with about 71% sensitivity and around 72% specificity; roughly eleven predicted patients were CT-confirmed with GO in a median of 6.5 months. No statistical method was used to set the sample size in advance, and the investigators knew which group each participant was assigned to. Ophthalmopathy was separated from stable hyperthyroidism by the 13-signature model with roughly 88% sensitivity and about 81% specificity in cross-validation and with 80%/75% in the test set. Most expanded thyroid clonotypes with frequency above 0.001 were also detected in blood, suggesting blood repertoires may reflect the thyroid immune response.

For repertoire sequencing, the TCR beta CDR3 regions were amplified from RNA transcripts. The first round of RT-PCR was done with HTBI primers and the Qiagen OneStep RT-PCR kit, and was followed by a second round of multiplex PCR, then size selection and purification. The libraries underwent paired-end sequencing with 100 bp reads on an Illumina HiSeq2000. For the original study's pipeline: SOAPnuke was used to process the reads, removing any read that contained adapters or uncalled bases, had a mean Phred below 15, or lacked an exact match to the constant primer or identifier. High-quality paired reads were merged with COPE v1.2.5. Each unique nucleotide sequence was defined as a clonotype, and clonotypes were aligned to IMGT TRB V, D and J references with MiTCR v1.1. Analysis was restricted to V-J combinations with a frequency above 0.0001, which covered 99.2% of repertoires. For each V-J combination, a TCR clonal expansion and chaos score was defined as F50 clonal expansion divided by the chaos observed in the TCRdist matrix. Welch's t-statistics and random forest were used to narrow the features down to 13 V-J combinations, which were then fed into a naive Bayes classifier. The similarity between thyroid and blood repertoires was quantified using the Morisita-Horn index. In-frame beta chains were kept once TCRdb had trimmed the public reads at Q25 with fastp and called clones with MiXCR. When rows share a CDR3 protein, they turn into one entry using the most common DNA and genes. The V and J calls follow TCRdb's processing rather than the paper's. The sample includes roughly 400,000 distinct CDR3 sequences, with about 18% observed a single time. Jointly, the top ten make up roughly 1.4% of the sample.

Patients with ophthalmopathy had moderately to severely active disease, with a Clinical Activity Score of 3 or more, a NOSPECS grade of 4 or more, and a disease duration of less than 3 months. Anyone with other autoimmune diseases, uncontrolled infections, pregnancy or lactation was excluded from the study. Clinical symptoms, serum thyroxine, TRAb, thyroid ultrasound and orbital computed tomography were used for diagnosis. Using Ficoll-Paque density gradient centrifugation, PBMCs were isolated from about 10 ml of fresh peripheral blood. Total RNA was extracted using Trizol reagent, and RNA quality was checked on an Agilent 2100 Bioanalyzer. This sequence was found in a woman aged 18-35 years with Graves' ophthalmopathy. Donor details come from another sample of the same person, matched by shared clones. The sequenced sample consisted of peripheral blood.

The CDR3 loop reads CASSLEQANQPQHF. In nucleotides, the sequence is TGTGCCAGCAGTTTAGAACAGGCGAATCAGCCCCAGCATTTT. The chain is assembled from TRBV12-3 or TRBV12-4 and TRBJ1-5; a tentative D match to TRBD1 spans 5 bases. Spanning cysteine to phenylalanine, the CDR3 consists of 14 amino acids. Kept here is only the CDR3 DNA, which spans 42 bases and is read in frame from base 1. Trimming costs V 1 base and J 4 bases, and their ends lie 8 bases apart.